This TCR beta chain is from a study of a mutant IDH1 vaccine in newly diagnosed glioma. Produced via immunoSEQ multiplex PCR; TCRdb's table is partial and in-frame only. The repertoire consists of around 60,000 clones, with 75% to 85% occurring once and the leading ten covering roughly 5.7%. Looked up from germline, CDR1 is SGHDT and CDR2 is YYEEEE. The CDR3 is 15 residues long. Trimming removed 3 bases from V and 7 bases from J, with 19 bases in between. Concerning this clone itself: Its antigen remains unidentified.

Specified time point: week 35, safety follow-up. In every dose of vaccine, 300 ug of mutant IDH1 20-mer peptide was given alongside topical imiquimod. This chain connects TRBV5-6 to TRBJ2-5; D assignment may be TRBD1 or TRBD2 (7 bases each). Sequenced material: PBMCs, taken from a glioma patient whose treatment included an IDH1 peptide vaccine. The sequence was collected from a man aged 40-50 years with glioma. In DNA form, the CDR3 reads TGTGCCAGCAGCTACCGGACAGGAGCGGGGTTGACCCAGTACTTC. Translated: CASSYRTGAGLTQYF.